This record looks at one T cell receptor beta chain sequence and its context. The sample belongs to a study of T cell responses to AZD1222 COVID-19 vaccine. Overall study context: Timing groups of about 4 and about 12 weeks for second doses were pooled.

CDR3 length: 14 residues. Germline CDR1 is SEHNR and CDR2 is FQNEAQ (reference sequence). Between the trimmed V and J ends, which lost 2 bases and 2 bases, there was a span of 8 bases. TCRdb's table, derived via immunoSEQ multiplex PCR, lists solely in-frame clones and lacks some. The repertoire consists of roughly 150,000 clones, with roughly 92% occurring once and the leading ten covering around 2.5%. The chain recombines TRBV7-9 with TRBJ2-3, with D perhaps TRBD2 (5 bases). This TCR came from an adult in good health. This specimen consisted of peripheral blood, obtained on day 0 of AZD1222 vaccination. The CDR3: CASSLSGNTDTQYF. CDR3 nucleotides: TGTGCCAGCAGCTTATCGGGGAACACAGATACGCAGTATTTT.